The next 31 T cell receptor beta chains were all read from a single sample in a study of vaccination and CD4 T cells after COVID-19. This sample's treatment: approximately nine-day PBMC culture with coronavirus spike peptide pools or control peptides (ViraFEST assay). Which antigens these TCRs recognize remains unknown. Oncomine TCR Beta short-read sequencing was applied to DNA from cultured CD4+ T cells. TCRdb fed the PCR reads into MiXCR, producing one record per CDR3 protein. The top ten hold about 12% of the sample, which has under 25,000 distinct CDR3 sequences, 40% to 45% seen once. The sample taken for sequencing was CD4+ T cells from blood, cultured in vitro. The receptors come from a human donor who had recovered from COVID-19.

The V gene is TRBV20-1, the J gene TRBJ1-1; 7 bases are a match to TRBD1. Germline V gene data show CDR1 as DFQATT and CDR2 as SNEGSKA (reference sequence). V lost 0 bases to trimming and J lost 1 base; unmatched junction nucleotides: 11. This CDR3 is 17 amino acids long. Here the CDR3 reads CSARDLKAGQRNTEAFF. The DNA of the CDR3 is TGCAGTGCTAGAGATCTTAAGGCGGGACAGAGGAACACTGAAGCTTTCTTT.

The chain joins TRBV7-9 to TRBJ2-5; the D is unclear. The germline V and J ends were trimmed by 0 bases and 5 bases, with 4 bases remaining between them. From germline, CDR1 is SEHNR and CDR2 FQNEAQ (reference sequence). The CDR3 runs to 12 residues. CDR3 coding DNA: TGTGCCAGCAGCTTAGCGATGGAGACCCAGTACTTC. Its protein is CASSLAMETQYF. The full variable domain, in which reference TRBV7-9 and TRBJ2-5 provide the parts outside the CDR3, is DTGVSQNPRHKITKRGQNVTFRCDPISEHNRLYWYRQTLGQGPEFLTYFQNEAQLEKSRLLSDRFSAERPKGSFSTLEIQRTEQGDSAMYLCASSLAMETQYFGPGTRLLVL.

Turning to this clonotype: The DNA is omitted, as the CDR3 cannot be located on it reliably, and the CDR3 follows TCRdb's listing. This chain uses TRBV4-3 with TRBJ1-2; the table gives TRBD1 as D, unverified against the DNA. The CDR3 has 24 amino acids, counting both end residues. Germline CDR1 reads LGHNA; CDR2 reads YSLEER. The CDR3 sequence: CASTNQTSMYLCASRGPANYGYTF.

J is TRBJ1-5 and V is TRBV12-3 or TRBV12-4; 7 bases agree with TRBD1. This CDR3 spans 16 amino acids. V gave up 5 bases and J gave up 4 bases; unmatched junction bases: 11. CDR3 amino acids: CASSPTGQVANQPQHF. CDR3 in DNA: TGTGCCAGCAGTCCCACCGGACAGGTCGCTAATCAGCCCCAGCATTTT.

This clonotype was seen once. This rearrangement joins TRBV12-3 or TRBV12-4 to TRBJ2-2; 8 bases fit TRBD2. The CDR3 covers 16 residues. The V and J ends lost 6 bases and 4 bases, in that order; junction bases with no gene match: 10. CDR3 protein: CASSSRGGPGTGELFF. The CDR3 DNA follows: TGTGCCAGCAGCTCCCGGGGGGGGCCTGGCACCGGGGAGCTGTTTTTT.

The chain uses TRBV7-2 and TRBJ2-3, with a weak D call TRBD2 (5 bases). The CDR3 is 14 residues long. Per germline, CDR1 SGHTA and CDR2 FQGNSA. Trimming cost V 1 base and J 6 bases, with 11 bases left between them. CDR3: CTSSLGAPSDTQYF. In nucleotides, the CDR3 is TGTACCAGCAGCTTAGGGGCCCCTAGCGATACGCAGTATTTT.

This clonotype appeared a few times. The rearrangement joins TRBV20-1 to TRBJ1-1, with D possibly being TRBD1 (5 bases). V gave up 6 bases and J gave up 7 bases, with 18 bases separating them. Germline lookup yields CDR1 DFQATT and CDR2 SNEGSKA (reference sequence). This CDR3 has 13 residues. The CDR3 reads CSAVRMDTFEAFF. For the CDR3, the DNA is TGCAGTGCCGTAAGAATGGACACGTTTGAAGCTTTCTTT.

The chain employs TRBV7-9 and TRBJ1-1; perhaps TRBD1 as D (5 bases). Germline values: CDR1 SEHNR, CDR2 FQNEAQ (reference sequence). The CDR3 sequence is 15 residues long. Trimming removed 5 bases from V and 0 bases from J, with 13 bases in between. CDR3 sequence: CASSKTGLLNTEAFF. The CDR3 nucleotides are TGTGCCAGCAGCAAAACGGGACTGTTGAACACTGAAGCTTTCTTT.

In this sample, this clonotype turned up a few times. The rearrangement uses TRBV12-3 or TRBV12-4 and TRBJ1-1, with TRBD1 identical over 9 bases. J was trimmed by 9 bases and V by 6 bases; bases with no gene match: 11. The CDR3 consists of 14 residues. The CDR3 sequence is CASSIQGAESKAFF. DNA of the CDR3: TGTGCCAGCAGCATACAGGGGGCCGAGTCGAAAGCTTTCTTT.

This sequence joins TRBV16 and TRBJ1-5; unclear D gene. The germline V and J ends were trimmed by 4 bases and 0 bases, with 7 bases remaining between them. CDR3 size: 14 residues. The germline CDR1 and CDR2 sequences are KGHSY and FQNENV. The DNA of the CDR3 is TGTGCCAGCAGCCCCGAACATAGCAATCAGCCCCAGCATTTT. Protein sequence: CASSPEHSNQPQHF. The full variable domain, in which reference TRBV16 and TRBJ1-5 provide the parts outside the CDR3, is GEEVAQTPKHLVRGEGQKAKLYCAPIKGHSYVFWYQQVLKNEFKFLISFQNENVFDETGMPKERFSAKCLPNSPCSLEIQATKLEDSAVYFCASSPEHSNQPQHFGDGTRLSIL.

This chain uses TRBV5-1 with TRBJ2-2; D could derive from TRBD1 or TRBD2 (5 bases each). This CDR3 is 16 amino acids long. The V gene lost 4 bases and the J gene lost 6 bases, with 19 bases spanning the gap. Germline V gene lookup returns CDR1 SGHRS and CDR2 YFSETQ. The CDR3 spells CASSPARQQGAGELFF. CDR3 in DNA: TGCGCCAGCAGCCCAGCACGCCAGCAGGGAGCCGGGGAGCTGTTTTTT.

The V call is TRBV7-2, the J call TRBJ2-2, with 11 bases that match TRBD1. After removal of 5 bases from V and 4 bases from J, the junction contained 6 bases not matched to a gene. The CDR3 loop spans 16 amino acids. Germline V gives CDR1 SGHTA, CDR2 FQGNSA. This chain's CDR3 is CASSPRDRGATGELFF. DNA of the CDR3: TGTGCCAGCAGCCCCCGGGACAGGGGGGCCACCGGGGAGCTGTTTTTT.

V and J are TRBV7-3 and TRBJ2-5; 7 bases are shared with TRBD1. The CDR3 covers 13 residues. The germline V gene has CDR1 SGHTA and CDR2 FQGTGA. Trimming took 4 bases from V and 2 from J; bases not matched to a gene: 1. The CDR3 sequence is CASSWTGQETQYF. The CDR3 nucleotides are TGTGCCAGCAGCTGGACAGGTCAAGAGACCCAGTACTTC.

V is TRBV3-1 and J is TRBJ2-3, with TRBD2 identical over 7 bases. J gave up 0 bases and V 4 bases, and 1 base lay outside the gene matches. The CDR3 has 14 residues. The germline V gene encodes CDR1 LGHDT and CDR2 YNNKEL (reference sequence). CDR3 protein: CASSRLASTDTQYF. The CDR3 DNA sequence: TGTGCCAGCAGCCGACTAGCCAGCACAGATACGCAGTATTTT.

The CDR3 region has the DNA TGTGCCAGTAGTTGGACAGGGGACCCCACAGATACGCAGTATTTT. Protein sequence: CASSWTGDPTDTQYF. The rearrangement joins TRBV19 to TRBJ2-3, with TRBD1 identical over 9 bases. Germline values: CDR1 LNHDA, CDR2 SQIVND (reference sequence). V lost 5 bases and J lost 2; bases outside the gene matches: 5. The CDR3 covers 15 residues.

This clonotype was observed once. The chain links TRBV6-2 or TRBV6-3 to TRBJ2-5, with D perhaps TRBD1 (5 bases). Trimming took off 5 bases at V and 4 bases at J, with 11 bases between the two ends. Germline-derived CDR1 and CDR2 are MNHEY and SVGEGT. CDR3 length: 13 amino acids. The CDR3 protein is CASSRTQGETQYF. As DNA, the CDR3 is TGTGCCAGCAGTCGGACCCAGGGAGAGACCCAGTACTTC.

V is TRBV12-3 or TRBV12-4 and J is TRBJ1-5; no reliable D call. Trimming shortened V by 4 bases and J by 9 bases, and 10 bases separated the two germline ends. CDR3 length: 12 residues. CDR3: CASSSGKGPQHF. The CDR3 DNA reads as TGTGCCAGCAGTTCTGGGAAGGGGCCCCAGCATTTT.

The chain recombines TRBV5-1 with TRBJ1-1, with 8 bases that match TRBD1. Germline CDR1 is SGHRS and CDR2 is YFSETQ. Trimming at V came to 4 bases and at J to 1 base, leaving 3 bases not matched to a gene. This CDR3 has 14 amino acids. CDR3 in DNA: TGCGCCAGCAGCATCCAGGGGGCGAACACTGAAGCTTTCTTT. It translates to CASSIQGANTEAFF.

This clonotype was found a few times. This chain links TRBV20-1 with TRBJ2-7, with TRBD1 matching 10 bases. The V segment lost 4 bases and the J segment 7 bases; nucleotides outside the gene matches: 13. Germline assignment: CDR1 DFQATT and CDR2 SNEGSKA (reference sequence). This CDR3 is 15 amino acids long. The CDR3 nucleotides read TGCAGTGCTACGGATTCCGGGACAGGGGTAATAGAGCAGTACTTC. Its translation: CSATDSGTGVIEQYF.

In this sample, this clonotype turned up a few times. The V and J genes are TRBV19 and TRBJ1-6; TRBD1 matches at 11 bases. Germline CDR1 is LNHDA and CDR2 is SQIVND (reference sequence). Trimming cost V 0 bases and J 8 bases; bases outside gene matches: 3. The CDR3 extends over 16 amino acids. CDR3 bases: TGTGCCAGTAGTATAGAAGGGGGACAGGGGGATTCACCCCTCCACTTT. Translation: CASSIEGGQGDSPLHF.

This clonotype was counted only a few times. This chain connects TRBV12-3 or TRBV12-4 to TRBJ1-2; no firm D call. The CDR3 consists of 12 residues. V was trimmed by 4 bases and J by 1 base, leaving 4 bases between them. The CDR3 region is CASSSNNYGYTF. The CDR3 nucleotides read TGTGCCAGCAGTTCCAATAACTATGGCTACACCTTC.

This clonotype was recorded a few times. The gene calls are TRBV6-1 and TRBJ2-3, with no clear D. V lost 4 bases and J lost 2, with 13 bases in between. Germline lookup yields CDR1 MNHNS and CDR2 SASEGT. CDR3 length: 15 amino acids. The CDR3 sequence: CASSVALSHTDTQYF. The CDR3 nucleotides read TGTGCCAGCAGTGTTGCCCTGTCCCACACAGATACGCAGTATTTT.

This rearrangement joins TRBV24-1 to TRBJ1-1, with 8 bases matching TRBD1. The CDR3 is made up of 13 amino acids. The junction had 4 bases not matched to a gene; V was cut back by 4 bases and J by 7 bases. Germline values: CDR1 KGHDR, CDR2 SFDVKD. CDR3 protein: CATSEAGTGEAFF. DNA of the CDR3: TGTGCCACCAGTGAAGCCGGGACAGGTGAAGCTTTCTTT.

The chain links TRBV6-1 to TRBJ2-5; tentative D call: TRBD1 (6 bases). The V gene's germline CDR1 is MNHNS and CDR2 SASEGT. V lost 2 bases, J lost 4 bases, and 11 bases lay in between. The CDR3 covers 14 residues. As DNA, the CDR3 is TGTGCCAGCAGTGAACGACAGGATCGAGAGACCCAGTACTTC. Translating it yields CASSERQDRETQYF.

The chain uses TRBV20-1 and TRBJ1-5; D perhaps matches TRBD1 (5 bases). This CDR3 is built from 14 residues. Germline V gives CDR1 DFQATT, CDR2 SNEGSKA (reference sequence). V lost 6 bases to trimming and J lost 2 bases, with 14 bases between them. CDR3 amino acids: CSAARGSGNQPQHF. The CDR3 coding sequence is TGCAGTGCCGCTCGGGGGTCGGGCAATCAGCCCCAGCATTTT.

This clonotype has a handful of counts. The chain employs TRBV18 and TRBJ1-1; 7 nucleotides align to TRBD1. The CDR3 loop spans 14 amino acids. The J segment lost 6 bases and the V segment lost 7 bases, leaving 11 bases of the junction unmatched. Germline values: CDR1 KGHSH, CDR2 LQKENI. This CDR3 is CASWPGTERSEAFF. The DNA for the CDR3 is TGTGCCAGCTGGCCCGGGACAGAAAGGTCTGAAGCTTTCTTT.

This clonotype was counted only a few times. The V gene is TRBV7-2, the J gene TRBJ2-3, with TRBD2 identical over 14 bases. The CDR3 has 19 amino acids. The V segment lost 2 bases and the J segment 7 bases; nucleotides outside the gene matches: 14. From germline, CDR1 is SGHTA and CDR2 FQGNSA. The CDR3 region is CASSLILGTSGSPPYTQYF. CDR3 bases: TGTGCCAGCAGCTTAATCCTTGGGACTAGCGGGAGCCCCCCATATACGCAGTATTTT. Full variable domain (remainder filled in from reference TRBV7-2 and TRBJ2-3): GAGVSQSPSNKVTEKGKDVELRCDPISGHTALYWYRQSLGQGLEFLIYFQGNSAPDKSGLPSDRFSAERTGGSVSTLTIQRTQQEDSAVYLCASSLILGTSGSPPYTQYFGPGTRLTVL.

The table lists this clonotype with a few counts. The CDR3 DNA is TGTGCCAGCAGTCGTAGGTCAGGGGTGCAAGAGACCCAGTACTTC. As protein: CASSRRSGVQETQYF. V and J are TRBV6-1 and TRBJ2-5; D might be TRBD1 (6 bases). Trimming shortened V by 5 bases and J by 2 bases, and 15 bases separated the two germline ends. The CDR3 runs to 15 residues. Germline CDR1 and CDR2: MNHNS and SASEGT.

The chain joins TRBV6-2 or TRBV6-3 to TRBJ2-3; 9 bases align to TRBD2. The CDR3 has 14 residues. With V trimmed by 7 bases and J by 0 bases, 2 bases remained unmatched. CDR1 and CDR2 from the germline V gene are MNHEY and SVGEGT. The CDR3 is CASNLAGSTDTQYF. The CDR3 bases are TGTGCCAGCAACCTAGCGGGAAGCACAGATACGCAGTATTTT.

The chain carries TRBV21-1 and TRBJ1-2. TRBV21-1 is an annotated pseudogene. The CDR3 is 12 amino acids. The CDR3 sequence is CASSLYTYGYTF. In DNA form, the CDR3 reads TGTGCCAGCAGCTTATACACCTATGGCTACACCTTC.

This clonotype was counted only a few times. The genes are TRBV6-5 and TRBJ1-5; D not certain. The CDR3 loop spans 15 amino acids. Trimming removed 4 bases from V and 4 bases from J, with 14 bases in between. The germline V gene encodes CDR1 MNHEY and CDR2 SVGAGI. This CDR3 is CASSSRTVKNQPQHF. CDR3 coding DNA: TGTGCCAGCAGTTCGAGGACGGTGAAAAATCAGCCCCAGCATTTT.